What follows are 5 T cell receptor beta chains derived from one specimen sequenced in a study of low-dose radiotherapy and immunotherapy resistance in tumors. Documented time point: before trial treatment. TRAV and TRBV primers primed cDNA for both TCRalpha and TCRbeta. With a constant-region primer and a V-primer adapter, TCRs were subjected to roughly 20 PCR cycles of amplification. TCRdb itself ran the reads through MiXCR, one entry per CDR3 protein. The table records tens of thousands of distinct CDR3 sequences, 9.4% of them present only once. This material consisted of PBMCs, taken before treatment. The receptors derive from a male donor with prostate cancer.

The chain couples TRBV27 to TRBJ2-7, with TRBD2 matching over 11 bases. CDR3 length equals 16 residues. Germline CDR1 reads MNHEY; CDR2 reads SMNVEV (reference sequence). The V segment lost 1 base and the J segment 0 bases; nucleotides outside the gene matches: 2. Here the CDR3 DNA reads TGTGCCAGCAGTTTATACACTAGCGGGAGCTCCTACGAGCAGTACTTC. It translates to CASSLYTSGSSYEQYF.

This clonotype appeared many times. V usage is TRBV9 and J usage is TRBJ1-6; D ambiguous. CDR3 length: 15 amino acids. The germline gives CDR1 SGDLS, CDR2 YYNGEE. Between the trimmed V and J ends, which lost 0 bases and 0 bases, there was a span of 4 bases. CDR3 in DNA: TGTGCCAGCAGCGTAGACAGCTCCTATAATTCACCCCTCCACTTT. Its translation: CASSVDSSYNSPLHF.

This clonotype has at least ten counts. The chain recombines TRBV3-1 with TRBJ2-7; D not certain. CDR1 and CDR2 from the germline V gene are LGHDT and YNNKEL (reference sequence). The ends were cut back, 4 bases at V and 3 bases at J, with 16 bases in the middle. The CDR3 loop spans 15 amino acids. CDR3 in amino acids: CASSLGGDPRYEQYF. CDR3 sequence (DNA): TGTGCCAGCAGCCTCGGTGGTGACCCTCGCTACGAGCAGTACTTC.

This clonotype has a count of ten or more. Written as DNA, the CDR3 is TGCGCCAGCAGCCAAGATGGAGGTATTGGCAATCAGCCCCAGCATTTT. Residues: CASSQDGGIGNQPQHF. The chain links TRBV4-1 to TRBJ1-5, with D hard to call. This CDR3 contains 16 residues. CDR1 is MGHRA and CDR2 is YSYEKL in the germline V gene. Trimming stripped 0 bases from V and 2 bases from J, with 11 bases between.

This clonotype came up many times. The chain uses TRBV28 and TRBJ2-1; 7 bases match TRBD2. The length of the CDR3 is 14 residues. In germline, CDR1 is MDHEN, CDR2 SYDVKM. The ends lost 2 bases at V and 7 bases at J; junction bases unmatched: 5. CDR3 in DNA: TGTGCCAGCAGTTTAGCGGGCGGGAGTAATGAGCAGTTCTTC. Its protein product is CASSLAGGSNEQFF.